A selection of T cell receptor beta chains follows, all from one sample in a study of regulatory T cells in long-lasting Graves disease. TCRdb re-called the multiplex PCR reads with MiXCR, one entry per CDR3 protein. The sample has under 450,000 distinct CDR3 sequences; 23% are singletons. The source was peripheral blood mononuclear cells (PBMCs), collected when the disease was refractory, from a patient treated with antithyroid drugs. Receptor source: a woman aged 35 to 49 with Graves disease. CDR3s include the opening cysteine and the closing phenylalanine or tryptophan. A D gene is named only where the DNA matches it firmly. The size of a clone is reported for some rows only, either as once, few or many, or as a class for expanded clones.

TRBV10-2	.	TRBJ2-3	.	TGCGCCAGCAGTGAGCCCTCAGATACGCAGTATTTT	CASSEPSDTQYF
TRBV14	.	TRBJ1-2	few	TGTGCCAGCAGCCAAGGGGGGACGCTCCTGGGGGGCTACACCTTC	CASSQGGTLLGGYTF
TRBV7-9	.	TRBJ2-1	.	TGTGCCAGCAGCCCTGGGGCCCGTGAGCAGTTCTTC	CASSPGAREQFF
TRBV6-5	.	TRBJ2-3	.	TGTGCCAGCAGTTACAGGCCCACAGATACGCAGTATTTT	CASSYRPTDTQYF
TRBV19	.	TRBJ1-3	.	TGTGCCAGTAGTATGCTCGTCTTCGGGGACACCATATATTTT	CASSMLVFGDTIYF
TRBV20-1	.	TRBJ2-5	many	TGCAGTGCCCTTTACAGGGAAGGGAGAGAGACCCAGTACTTC	CSALYREGRETQYF
TRBV27	TRBD2	TRBJ2-5	many	TGTGCCAGCAGTTTTCTCCCTTTCGGGCTAGCGGGTGTCGGAGAGACCCAGTACTTC	CASSFLPFGLAGVGETQYF
TRBV28	.	TRBJ1-1	many	TGTGCCAGCAGTTGGGAGGGCAAAGCTTTCTTT	CASSWEGKAFF
TRBV28	.	TRBJ1-5	many	TGTGCCAGCAGTGGGGGGCAGATCCGTAATCAGCCCCAGCATTTT	CASSGGQIRNQPQHF
TRBV10-1	.	TRBJ2-7	once	TGCGCCAGCCCCCGGGGCTGCGACCACGAGCAGTACTTC	CASPRGCDHEQYF
TRBV6-5	.	TRBJ1-2	many	TGTGCCAGCAGTTACTATAATACGGACAGCTACTATGGCTACACCTTC	CASSYYNTDSYYGYTF
TRBV15	.	TRBJ2-7	few	TGTGCCACCTTTTCGAATAGAGCTAGCCCAGACGAGCAGTACTTC	CATFSNRASPDEQYF
TRBV6-1	.	TRBJ2-1	many	TGTGCCAGCAGTCGACGAGGGGGAGAAGGCAATGAGCAGTTCTTC	CASSRRGGEGNEQFF
TRBV7-2	.	TRBJ1-1	many	TGTGCCAGCAGCTTAGCGGATGAGGAAGCTTTCTTT	CASSLADEEAFF
TRBV20-1	.	TRBJ1-2	many	TGCAGTGCTACTAGACAGCACTATGGCTACACCTTC	CSATRQHYGYTF
TRBV5-5	.	TRBJ1-5	few	TGTGCCAGCAGCTTGGAACCGGGGGGCAGGGGAGGCCGCAATCAGCCCCAGCATTTT	CASSLEPGGRGGRNQPQHF
TRBV4-1	TRBD1	TRBJ2-2	few	TGCGCCAGCAGCCAACCGGGACAGGGGGCCGGGGAGCTGTTTTTT	CASSQPGQGAGELFF
TRBV5-1	.	TRBJ1-1	few	TGCGCCAGCAGCTTGGTGGGATCGGGCACTGAAGCTTTCTTT	CASSLVGSGTEAFF
TRBV28	.	TRBJ1-2	.	TGTGCCAGCAGTAACTTATTGGGGCAGTACTATGGCTACACCTTC	CASSNLLGQYYGYTF
TRBV30	.	TRBJ2-5	.	TGTGCCTGGAGTGGCGGGTGGGAGACCCAGTACTTC	CAWSGGWETQYF
TRBV2	.	TRBJ2-5	many	TGTGCCAGCAGTGCCCGTAGGGAGACCCAGTACTTC	CASSARRETQYF
TRBV28	.	TRBJ1-1	many	TGTGCCAGCACTACTGGGTGGAGAGAAGCTCTCTTT	CASTTGWREALF
TRBV12-3/TRBV12-4	.	TRBJ1-1	.	TGTGCCAGCAGCGACCAGGTGAACACTGAAGCTTTCTTT	CASSDQVNTEAFF
TRBV20-1	.	TRBJ2-7	few	TGCAGTGCTTGGGAGATCGAGCAGTACTTC	CSAWEIEQYF
TRBV28	.	TRBJ2-5	many	TGTGCCAGCGAAAAGGGGGTAGGGGAGACCCAGTACTTC	CASEKGVGETQYF
TRBV18	.	TRBJ2-7	.	TGTGCCAGCTCCCCCCACGAAGACAGCGAGCAGTACTTC	CASSPHEDSEQYF
TRBV7-8	TRBD1	TRBJ1-1	many	TGTGCCAGCAGCTTACGGACAGGGGGCGCGAGCACTGAAGCTTTCTTT	CASSLRTGGASTEAFF
TRBV18	.	TRBJ2-5	few	TGTGCCAGCTCACCACCCCCCACGGCTGGGACCCAGTACTTC	CASSPPPTAGTQYF
TRBV29-1	.	TRBJ2-5	.	TGCAGCGGCGAGACTAGGATGGAGACCCAATACTTC	CSGETRMETQYF
TRBV2	.	TRBJ2-5	many	TGTGCCAGCAGTGAAGGGCCCGCTTGGGAGACCCAGTACTTC	CASSEGPAWETQYF
TRBV15	.	TRBJ1-2	many	TGTGCCACCAGCCGCGAGGGAGGGTTCTATGGCTACACCTTC	CATSREGGFYGYTF
TRBV11-2	TRBD2	TRBJ2-3	.	TGTGCCAGCAGCTTAGTCCCAGCGGGAGGCGAAACAGATACGCAGTATTTT	CASSLVPAGGETDTQYF
TRBV5-6	.	TRBJ2-7	few	TGTGCCAGCAGCTTGGTTTCAGGGTTAGGCCACGAGCAGTACTTC	CASSLVSGLGHEQYF
TRBV28	TRBD2	TRBJ2-7	.	TGTGCCAGCAGTTCGGGACTAGCGGCAAAGCAGTACTTC	CASSSGLAAKQYF
TRBV27	.	TRBJ2-7	many	TGTGCCAGCAGTTTCGCCGGGCCCTACGAGCAGTACTTC	CASSFAGPYEQYF
TRBV5-6	.	TRBJ2-7	.	TGTGCCAGCAGCTTGGGGGCAGATTTTGGCGAGCAGTACTTC	CASSLGADFGEQYF
TRBV28	.	TRBJ1-5	many	TGTGCCAGCAGTAGGCGGCTCGGAGGAGGTCAGCCCCAGCATTTT	CASSRRLGGGQPQHF
TRBV20-1	.	TRBJ1-4	many	TGCAGTGCTCCTCTTCCAGGGACTAATGAAAAACTGTTTTTT	CSAPLPGTNEKLFF
TRBV10-3	TRBD2	TRBJ2-3	.	TGTGCCATCTCTCCGGGACTAGCGGGAGCTCTCACAGATACGCAGTATTTT	CAISPGLAGALTDTQYF
TRBV11-2	.	TRBJ2-7	many	TGTGCCAGCAGCTTAGGAGGGGGGCGCGACGAGCAGTACTTC	CASSLGGGRDEQYF
TRBV6-1	.	TRBJ2-7	.	TGTGCCAGCAAGGAATTCGTCGGCGAGCAGTACTTC	CASKEFVGEQYF
TRBV6-4	.	TRBJ2-5	few	TGTGCCAGCAGTTGGTCTCCGGAGACCCAGTACTTC	CASSWSPETQYF
TRBV2	TRBD2	TRBJ2-2	.	TGTGCCAGCAGTGCCTTGGGACTAGCGGGAGTCGCTGCCGGGGAGCTGTTTTTT	CASSALGLAGVAAGELFF
TRBV6-1	.	TRBJ1-6	many	TGTGCCAGCAGCAGACTGGGCAGACGTGATTCACCCCTCCACTTT	CASSRLGRRDSPLHF
TRBV14	.	TRBJ1-1	.	TGTGCCAGCAGCCTACTGCAAGTTAGGTGGGCTCTGAACACTGAAGCTTTCTTT	CASSLLQVRWALNTEAFF
TRBV7-8	.	TRBJ2-2	few	TGTGCCAGCAGCCACATCCAGGGTTTCAGGGGGGAGCTGTTTTTT	CASSHIQGFRGELFF
TRBV6-2/TRBV6-3	.	TRBJ2-3	.	TGTGCCAGCAGTTACTCCGGACTCACAGATACGCAGTATTTT	CASSYSGLTDTQYF
TRBV18	TRBD1	TRBJ1-5	.	TGTGCCAGCTCGCGACAGGGGACCAATCAGCCCCAGCATTTT	CASSRQGTNQPQHF
TRBV5-1	.	TRBJ2-5	.	TGCGCCAGCAGCTTGTCACCGGGCTATTCCCAGTACTTC	CASSLSPGYSQYF
TRBV6-1	.	TRBJ1-1	many	TGTGCCAGCAGTGACTGGGCGGGGGAAACTAAAGCTTTCTTT	CASSDWAGETKAFF